The 2 T cell receptor beta chains reported below all come from one sample, sequenced in a study of cytomegalovirus exposure and HLA in healthy donors. Primers for the PCR totalled 60 Vbeta and 13 Jbeta. Some clones are missing from TCRdb's copy, which holds only in-frame ones; the method was immunoSEQ multiplex PCR. The sample shows about 170,000 clones, 77% of them seen only once. The sequencing input was PBMCs. The source of these receptors is a female donor in good health and CMV-seronegative.

This chain uses TRBV5-1 with TRBJ1-2; D is ambiguous. V dropped 0 bases and J dropped 8 bases, with 17 bases sitting between them. The CDR3 is 15 amino acids. Germline V gene sequence: CDR1 SGHRS, CDR2 YFSETQ. CDR3 in amino acids: CASSLEAAEQGGYTF. The CDR3 DNA reads TGCGCCAGCAGCTTGGAGGCGGCTGAGCAAGGCGGCTACACCTTC.

The rearrangement joins TRBV19 to TRBJ2-1; TRBD1 matches at 9 bases. Germline CDR1 LNHDA, CDR2 SQIVND (reference sequence). Trimming cost V 6 bases and J 5 bases; bases outside gene matches: 8. The CDR3 spans 15 residues. This CDR3 reads CASSKDRGYNNEQFF. The DNA of the CDR3 is TGTGCCAGTAGCAAAGACAGGGGGTATAACAATGAGCAGTTCTTC.